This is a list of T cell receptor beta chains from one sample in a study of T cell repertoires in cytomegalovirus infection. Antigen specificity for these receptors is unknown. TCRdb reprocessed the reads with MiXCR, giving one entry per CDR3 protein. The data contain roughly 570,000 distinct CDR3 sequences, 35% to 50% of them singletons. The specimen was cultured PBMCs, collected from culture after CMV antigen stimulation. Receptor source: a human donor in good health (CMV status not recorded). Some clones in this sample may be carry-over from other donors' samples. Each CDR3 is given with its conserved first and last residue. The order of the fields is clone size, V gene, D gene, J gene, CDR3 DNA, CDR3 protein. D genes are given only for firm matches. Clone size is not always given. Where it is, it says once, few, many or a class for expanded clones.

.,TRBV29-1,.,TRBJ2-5,TGCAGCGTGGAGGGGGAAGAGACCCAGTACTTC,CSVEGEETQYF
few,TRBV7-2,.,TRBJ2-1,TGTGCCAGCAGACCCCGAGGATATGAGCAGTTCTTC,CASRPRGYEQFF
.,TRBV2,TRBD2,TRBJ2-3,TGTGCCAGCAACCCGACTAGCGGGGGTACGGATACGCAGTATTTT,CASNPTSGGTDTQYF
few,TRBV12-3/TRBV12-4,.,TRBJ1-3,TGTGCCAGCAGTCGCGCCGGAAACACCATATATTTT,CASSRAGNTIYF
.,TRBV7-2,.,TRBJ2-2,TGTGCCAGCAGCATCCCGGCCGGGGAGCTGTTTTTT,CASSIPAGELFF
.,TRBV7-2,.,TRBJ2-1,TGTGCCAGCAGCTTACGGTCTCATTTGAGGGAGCAGTTCTTC,CASSLRSHLREQFF
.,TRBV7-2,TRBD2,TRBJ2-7,TGTGCCAGCAGCTATAGCGGGATACCGGACGAGCAGTACTTC,CASSYSGIPDEQYF
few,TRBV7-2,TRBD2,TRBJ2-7,TGTGCCAGCAGCTCCCGGGGGGGGTCCCAGGGGTACGAGCAGTACTTC,CASSSRGGSQGYEQYF
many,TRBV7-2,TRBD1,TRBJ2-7,TGTGCCAGCAGCTTGCCCGGACAGGGCTACGAGCAGTACTTC,CASSLPGQGYEQYF
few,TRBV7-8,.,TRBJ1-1,TGTGCCAGCACCTCATCCCGGCGATTCACTGAAGCTTTCTTT,CASTSSRRFTEAFF
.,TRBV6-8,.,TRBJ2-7,TGTGCCAGCAGTAAGCAGGGTGGCGACTACGAGCAGTACTTC,CASSKQGGDYEQYF
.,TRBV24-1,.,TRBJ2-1,TGTGCCACCAGTGACGACGAGCGGTTCGGGCGGCAGTTCTTC,CATSDDERFGRQFF
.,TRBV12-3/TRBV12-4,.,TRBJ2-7,TGTGCCAGCAGCCCTCCGGGGGCGGGTAGTTACGAGCAGTACTTC,CASSPPGAGSYEQYF
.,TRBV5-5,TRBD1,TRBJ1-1,TGTGCCAGCAGCAGACTGGGACAGGGGACTGAAGCTTTCTTT,CASSRLGQGTEAFF
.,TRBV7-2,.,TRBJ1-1,TGTGCCAGCAGCTCCGACAGTATGAACACTGAAGCTTTCTTT,CASSSDSMNTEAFF
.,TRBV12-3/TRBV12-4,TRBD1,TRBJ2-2,TGTGCCAGCATGCGACAGGGATACGGGACCGGGGAGCTGTTTTTT,CASMRQGYGTGELFF
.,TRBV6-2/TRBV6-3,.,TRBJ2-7,TGTGCCAGCAGTTACCTCTTGGCGGGGCCTCCCGTCTACGAGCAGTACTTC,CASSYLLAGPPVYEQYF
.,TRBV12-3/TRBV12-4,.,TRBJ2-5,TGTGCCAGCAGACTACACGGGAGCGAGACCCAGTACTTC,CASRLHGSETQYF
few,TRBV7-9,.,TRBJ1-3,TGTGCCGAAGGGGACTCTGGAAACACCATATATTTT,CAEGDSGNTIYF
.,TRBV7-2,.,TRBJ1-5,TGTGCCAGCAGCTTAGGGGCTAGCAATCAGCCCCAGCATTTT,CASSLGASNQPQHF
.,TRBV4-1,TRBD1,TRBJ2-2,TGCGCCAGCAGCCTCTTCCCCTGGGACAGGGCGAACACCGGGGAGCTGTTTTTT,CASSLFPWDRANTGELFF
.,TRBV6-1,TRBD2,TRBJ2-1,TGTGCCAGCAGGATGGGACTAGCGGGAGGCAATGAGCAGTTCTTC,CASRMGLAGGNEQFF
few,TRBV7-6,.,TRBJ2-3,TGTGCCAGCAGCTTAGAGAGTTACACAGATACGCAGTATTTT,CASSLESYTDTQYF
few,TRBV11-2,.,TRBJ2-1,TGTGCCAGCAGTTTCAGGGCAGGGGTGAACAATGAGCAGTTCTTC,CASSFRAGVNNEQFF
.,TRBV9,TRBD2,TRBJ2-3,TGTGCCAGCAGCGTGAGCGGACTAGCGGGGACAGATACGCAGTATTTT,CASSVSGLAGTDTQYF
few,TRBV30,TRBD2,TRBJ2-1,TGTGCCGCCTTTTGGGGGGGTGGAGATGGGAATGAGCAGTTCTTC,CAAFWGGGDGNEQFF
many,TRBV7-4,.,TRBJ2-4,TGTGCCAGCAGCCCCTCCCGGACAGTAGCCAAAAACATTCAGTACTTC,CASSPSRTVAKNIQYF
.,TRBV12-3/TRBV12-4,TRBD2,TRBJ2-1,TGTGCCAGCAGTTCGATTCTAGCGGGAGGGACCAATGAGCAGTTCTTC,CASSSILAGGTNEQFF
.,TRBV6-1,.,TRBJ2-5,TGTGCCAGCAGACAAGACTATGGCGGAGGTCTAAAACGAGTGACCCAGTACTTC,CASRQDYGGGLKRVTQYF
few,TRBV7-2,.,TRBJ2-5,TGTGCCAGCAGCCTAAGGGGTTCCGAGGGAGAGACCCAGTACTTC,CASSLRGSEGETQYF
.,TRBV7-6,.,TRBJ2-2,TGTGCCAGCACAAAAAGGGCGGCCGGGGAGCTGTTTTTT,CASTKRAAGELFF
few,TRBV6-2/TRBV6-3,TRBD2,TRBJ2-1,TGTGCCAGCAGACCCCTAGCGGGAGGGCCGGGGCATGAGCAGTTCTTC,CASRPLAGGPGHEQFF
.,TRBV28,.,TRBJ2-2,TGTGCCAGCAGTGCCTACCCGACCGGGGAGCTGTTTTTT,CASSAYPTGELFF
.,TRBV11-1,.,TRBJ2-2,TGTGCCAGCAAGTCAGAGACCGGGGAGCTGTTTTTT,CASKSETGELFF
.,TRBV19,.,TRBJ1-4,TGTGCCAGTAGTATAGGGGTGACTTCGATGAATGAAAAACTGTTTTTT,CASSIGVTSMNEKLFF
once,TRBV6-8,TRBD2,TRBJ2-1,TGTGCCAGCAGAGCACTAGCGGGAGACTTGATGGATGAGCAGTTCTTC,CASRALAGDLMDEQFF
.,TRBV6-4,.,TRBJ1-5,TGTGCCAGCATGACCGGGACACTTCATCGGCCCCAGCATTTT,CASMTGTLHRPQHF
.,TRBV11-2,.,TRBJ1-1,TGTGCCAGCAGCGCCACGGACACTGAAGCTTTCTTT,CASSATDTEAFF
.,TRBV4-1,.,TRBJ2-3,TGTGCCAGCAGCCCACAGGGACGAGAGGCTGATACGCAGTATTTT,CASSPQGREADTQYF
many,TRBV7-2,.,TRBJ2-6,TGTGCCAGCTCCAGGGGAGGGGCCAACGTCCTGACTTTC,CASSRGGANVLTF
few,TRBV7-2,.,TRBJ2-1,TGTGCCAGCAGCCCCAGGCCGGGGCCCAGTGAGCAGTTCTTC,CASSPRPGPSEQFF
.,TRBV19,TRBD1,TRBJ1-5,TGTGCCAGTAGGGTGACAGGGGGCCCTAAAAATCAGCCCCAGCATTTT,CASRVTGGPKNQPQHF
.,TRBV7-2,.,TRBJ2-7,TGTGCCAGCAGCTTATTAGCAGGTTCCTACGAGCAGTACTTC,CASSLLAGSYEQYF
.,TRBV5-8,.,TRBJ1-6,TGTGCCAGCAGCTTGGCCATTGGGCGGGATCGAGCGCGACCCCTCCACTTT,CASSLAIGRDRARPLHF
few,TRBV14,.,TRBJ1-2,TGTGCCAGCAGCCAACAGGGTGGCTACACCTTC,CASSQQGGYTF
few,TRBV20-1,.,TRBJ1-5,TGCAGTGCACGAGGACCAGGGGCGTATCAGCCCCAGCATTTT,CSARGPGAYQPQHF
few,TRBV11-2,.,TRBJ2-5,TGTGCCAGCAGCTTAGATGGGTACGGAATCCAAGAGACCCAGTACTTC,CASSLDGYGIQETQYF
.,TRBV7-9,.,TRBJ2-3,TGTGCCACCCAGGGGTGGGTCACAGATACGCAGTATTTT,CATQGWVTDTQYF
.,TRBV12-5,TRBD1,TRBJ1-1,TGTGCTAGTGGTTTGGTACATAGGTTGGGGGACAGAATCTCCGAAGCTTTCTTT,CASGLVHRLGDRISEAFF
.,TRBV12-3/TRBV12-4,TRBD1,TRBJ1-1,TGTGCCAGCAGCCCGGGACAGGGGAGTGTGATGAACACTGAAGCTTTCTTT,CASSPGQGSVMNTEAFF
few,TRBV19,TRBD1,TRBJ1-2,TGTGCCAGTAGTCCTTCGACAGGGACTAACTATGGCTACACCTTC,CASSPSTGTNYGYTF
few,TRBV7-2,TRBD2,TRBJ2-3,TGTGCCAGCAGCTTATTTGTGAAGCGGGAGATGGAGTATTTT,CASSLFVKREMEYF
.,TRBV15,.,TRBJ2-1,TGTGCCACCAGCAGAGAGGTCTTGGCTAGCCGAAATGAGCAGTTCTTC,CATSREVLASRNEQFF
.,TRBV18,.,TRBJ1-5,TGTGCCAGCTCACCATTGGCGGGGAATAGCAATCAGCCCCAGCATTTT,CASSPLAGNSNQPQHF